This TCR beta chain was recorded in a study of T cells in Graves' hyperthyroidism and ophthalmopathy. This clonotype occurred many times. Its target is unknown. This CDR3 comprises 14 residues. V was trimmed by 4 bases and J by 5 bases, leaving 14 bases between them. The germline gives CDR1 LGHDT, CDR2 YNNKEL (reference sequence). PBMCs stemmed from approximately 9.1 ml fresh peripheral blood. Amplified regions were TCR beta CDR3 sequences from RNA transcripts. A first-round RT-PCR of the TCR CDR3 used the HTBI primer set. Via MiXCR, TCRdb re-called the multiplex PCR reads, giving one row per CDR3 protein. The sample shows approximately 560,000 distinct CDR3 sequences, around a sixth of them seen only once. Study-wide findings and caveats: The blood repertoire included most of the expanded thyroid clonotypes above 0.001.

The sample consisted of blood. This TCR derives from a woman in her 30s with Graves' hyperthyroidism. This chain uses TRBV3-1 with TRBJ1-2; D might be TRBD1 (6 bases). For the CDR3, the DNA is TGTGCCAGCAGCCTCTCAGGGGTCCTTTATGGCTACACCTTC. Translating gives CASSLSGVLYGYTF.